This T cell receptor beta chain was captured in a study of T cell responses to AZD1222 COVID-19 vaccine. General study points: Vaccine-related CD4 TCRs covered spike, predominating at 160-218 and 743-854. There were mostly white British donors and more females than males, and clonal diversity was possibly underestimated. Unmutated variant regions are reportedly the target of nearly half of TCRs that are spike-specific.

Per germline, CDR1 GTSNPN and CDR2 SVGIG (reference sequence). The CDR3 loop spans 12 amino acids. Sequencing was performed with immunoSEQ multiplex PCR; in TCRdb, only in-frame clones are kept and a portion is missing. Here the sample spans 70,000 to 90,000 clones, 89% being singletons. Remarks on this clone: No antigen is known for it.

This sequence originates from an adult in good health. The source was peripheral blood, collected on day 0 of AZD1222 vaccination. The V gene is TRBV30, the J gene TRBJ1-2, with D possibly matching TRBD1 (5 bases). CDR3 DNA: TGTGGGGGGTTTGGATTTAACTATGGCTACACCTTC. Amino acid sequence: CGGFGFNYGYTF.